Listed below are T cell receptor beta chains from one sample, sequenced in a study of T cell responses to AZD1222 COVID-19 vaccine. Profiled with immunoSEQ multiplex PCR; TCRdb holds only in-frame clones, not every one. The sample comprises 90,000 to 100,000 clones, around nine tenths of which are singletons, and 6% to 8% rests with the top ten. The sequences come from peripheral blood, collected on day 0 of AZD1222 vaccination. These receptors were collected from an adult in good health. The CDR3 runs from the conserved cysteine through the conserved F or W. The D gene is left open where the match is weak. The listing skips clone size in some rows; elsewhere it reads once, few, many or a size class.

TRBV7-9	NA	NA	TRBJ1-1	CASSPRVGFSEAFF	TGTGCCAGCAGCCCCCGGGTGGGGTTCTCTGAAGCTTTCTTT
TRBV5-4	NA	NA	TRBJ2-5	CASSLDWGETQYF	TGTGCCAGCAGCCTGGATTGGGGGGAGACCCAGTACTTC
TRBV19	NA	NA	TRBJ2-3	CASREQATDTQYF	TGTGCCAGTAGGGAACAGGCCACAGATACGCAGTATTTT
TRBV5-5	NA	NA	TRBJ2-7	CASSWGSTQYGEQYF	TGTGCCAGCAGCTGGGGAAGTACCCAATACGGCGAGCAGTACTTC
TRBV6-2/TRBV6-3	NA	TRBD1	TRBJ2-3	CASSFDGDRLSSTDTQYF	TGTGCCAGCAGCTTCGACGGGGACAGACTATCTAGCACAGATACGCAGTATTTT
TRBV7-9	NA	NA	TRBJ2-5	CASSLDSAAQYF	TGTGCCAGCAGCTTAGATTCTGCGGCCCAGTACTTC
TRBV28	NA	NA	TRBJ1-1	CASRGPMNTEAFF	TGTGCCAGCAGGGGGCCGATGAACACTGAAGCTTTCTTT
TRBV11-2	few	NA	TRBJ1-4	CASSLKGRSEKLFF	TGTGCCAGCAGCTTAAAGGGGCGGAGTGAAAAACTGTTTTTT
TRBV7-2	few	TRBD1	TRBJ1-2	CASSLDRGYGYTF	TGTGCCAGCAGCTTAGACAGGGGTTATGGCTACACCTTC
TRBV11-2	NA	NA	TRBJ1-6	CASSAQGWSPLHF	TGTGCCAGCAGCGCTCAGGGTTGGTCACCCCTCCACTTT